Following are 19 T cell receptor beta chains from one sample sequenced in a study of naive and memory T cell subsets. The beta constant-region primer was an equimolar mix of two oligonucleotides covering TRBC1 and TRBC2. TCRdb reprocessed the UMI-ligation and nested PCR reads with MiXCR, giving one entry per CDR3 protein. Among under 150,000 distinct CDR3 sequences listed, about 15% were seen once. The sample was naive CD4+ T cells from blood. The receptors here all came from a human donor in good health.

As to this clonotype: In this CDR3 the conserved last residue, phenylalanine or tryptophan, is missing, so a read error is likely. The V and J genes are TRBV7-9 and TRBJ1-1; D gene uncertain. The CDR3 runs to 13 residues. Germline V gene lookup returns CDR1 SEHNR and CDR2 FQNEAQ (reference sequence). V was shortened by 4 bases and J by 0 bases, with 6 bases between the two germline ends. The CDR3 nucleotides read TGTGCCAGCAGCTCGACATTGAACACTGAAGCTTTCTTA. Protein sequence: CASSSTLNTEAFL.

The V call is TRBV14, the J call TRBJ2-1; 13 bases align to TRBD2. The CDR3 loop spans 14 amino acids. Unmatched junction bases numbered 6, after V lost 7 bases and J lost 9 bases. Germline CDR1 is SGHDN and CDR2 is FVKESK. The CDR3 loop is CASIPRTSGSEQFF. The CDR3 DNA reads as TGTGCCAGCATCCCCCGGACTAGCGGGAGTGAGCAGTTCTTC.

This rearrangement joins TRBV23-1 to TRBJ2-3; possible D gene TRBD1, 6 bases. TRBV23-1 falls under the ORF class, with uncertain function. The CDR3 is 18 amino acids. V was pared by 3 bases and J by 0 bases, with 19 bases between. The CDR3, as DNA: TGCGCCAGCAGTCACCGTAACAGGGCGTACTCTAGCACAGATACGCAGTATTTT. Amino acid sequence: CASSHRNRAYSSTDTQYF.

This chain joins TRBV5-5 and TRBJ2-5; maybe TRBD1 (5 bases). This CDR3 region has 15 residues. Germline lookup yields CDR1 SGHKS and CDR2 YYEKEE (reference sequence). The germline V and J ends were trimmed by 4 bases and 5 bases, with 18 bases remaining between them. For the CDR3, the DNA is TGTGCCAGCAGCCAGATGCAGGGTTTGGGCGAGACCCAGTACTTC. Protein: CASSQMQGLGETQYF.

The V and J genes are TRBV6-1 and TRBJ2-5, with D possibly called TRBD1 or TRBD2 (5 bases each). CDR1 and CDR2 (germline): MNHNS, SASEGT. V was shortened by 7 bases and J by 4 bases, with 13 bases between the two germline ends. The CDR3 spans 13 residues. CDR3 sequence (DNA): TGTGCCAGCACAAGGGGACCACCAGAGACCCAGTACTTC. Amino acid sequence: CASTRGPPETQYF.

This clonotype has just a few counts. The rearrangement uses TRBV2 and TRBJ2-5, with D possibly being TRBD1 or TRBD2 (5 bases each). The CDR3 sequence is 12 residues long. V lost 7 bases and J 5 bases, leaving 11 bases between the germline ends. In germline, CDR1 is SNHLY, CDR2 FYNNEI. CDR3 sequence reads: CASTLGEETQYF. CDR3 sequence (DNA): TGTGCCAGCACCCTGGGGGAGGAGACCCAGTACTTC.

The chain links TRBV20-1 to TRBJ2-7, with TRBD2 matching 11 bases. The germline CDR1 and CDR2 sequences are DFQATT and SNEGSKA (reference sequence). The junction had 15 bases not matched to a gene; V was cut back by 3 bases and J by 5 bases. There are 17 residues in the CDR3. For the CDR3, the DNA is TGCAGTGCTAGGAAACAATTAGCGGGAGGGCGTTCGAACGAGCAGTACTTC. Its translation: CSARKQLAGGRSNEQYF.

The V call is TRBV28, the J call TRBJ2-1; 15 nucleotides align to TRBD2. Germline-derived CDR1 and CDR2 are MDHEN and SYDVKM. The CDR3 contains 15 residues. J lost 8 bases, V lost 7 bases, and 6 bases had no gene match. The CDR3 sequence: CASIGLAGGDYEQFF. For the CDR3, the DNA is TGTGCCAGCATCGGACTAGCGGGAGGGGATTATGAGCAGTTCTTC.

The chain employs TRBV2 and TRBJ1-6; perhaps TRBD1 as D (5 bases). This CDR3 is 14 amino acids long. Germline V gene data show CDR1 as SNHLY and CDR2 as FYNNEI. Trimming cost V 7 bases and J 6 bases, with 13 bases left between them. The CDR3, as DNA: TGTGCCAGCACTAGAAGGGACTCTAATTCACCCCTCCACTTT. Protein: CASTRRDSNSPLHF. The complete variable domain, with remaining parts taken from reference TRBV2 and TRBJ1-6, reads EPEVTQTPSHQVTQMGQEVILRCVPISNHLYFYWYRQILGQKVEFLVSFYNNEISEKSEIFDDQFSVERPDGSNFTLKIRSTKLEDSAMYFCASTRRDSNSPLHFGNGTRLTVT.

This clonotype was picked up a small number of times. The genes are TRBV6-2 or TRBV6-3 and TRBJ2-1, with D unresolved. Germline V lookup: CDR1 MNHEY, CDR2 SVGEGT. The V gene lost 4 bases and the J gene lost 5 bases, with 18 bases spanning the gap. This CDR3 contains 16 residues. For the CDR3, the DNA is TGTGCCAGCAGTTCGCACGTGCCTTTCAATAACAATGAGCAGTTCTTC. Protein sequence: CASSSHVPFNNNEQFF.

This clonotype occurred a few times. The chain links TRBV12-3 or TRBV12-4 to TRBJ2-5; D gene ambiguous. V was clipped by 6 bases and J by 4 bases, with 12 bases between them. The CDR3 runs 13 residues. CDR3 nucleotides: TGTGCCAGCAGACCCTTAGGGTTAGAGACCCAGTACTTC. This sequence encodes CASRPLGLETQYF.

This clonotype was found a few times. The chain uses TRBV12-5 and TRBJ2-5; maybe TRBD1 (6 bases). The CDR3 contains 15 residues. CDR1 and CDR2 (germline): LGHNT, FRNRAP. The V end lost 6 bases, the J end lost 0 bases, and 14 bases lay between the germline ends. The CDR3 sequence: CASGPGTLYQETQYF. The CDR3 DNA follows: TGTGCTAGTGGCCCCGGGACACTTTACCAAGAGACCCAGTACTTC.

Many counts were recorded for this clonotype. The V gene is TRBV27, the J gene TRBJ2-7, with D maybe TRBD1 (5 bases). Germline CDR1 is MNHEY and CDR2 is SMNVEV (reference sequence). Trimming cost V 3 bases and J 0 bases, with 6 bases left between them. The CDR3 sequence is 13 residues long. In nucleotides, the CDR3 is TGTGCCAGCAGTTTGGGGCCCTCCTACGAGCAGTACTTC. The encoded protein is CASSLGPSYEQYF.

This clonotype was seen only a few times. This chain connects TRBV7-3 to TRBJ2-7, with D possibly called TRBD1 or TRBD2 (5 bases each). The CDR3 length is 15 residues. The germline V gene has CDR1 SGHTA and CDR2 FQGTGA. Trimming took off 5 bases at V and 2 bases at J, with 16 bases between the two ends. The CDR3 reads CASSPAGGTPYEQYF. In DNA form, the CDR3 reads TGTGCCAGCAGCCCCGCTGGGGGTACTCCCTACGAGCAGTACTTC.

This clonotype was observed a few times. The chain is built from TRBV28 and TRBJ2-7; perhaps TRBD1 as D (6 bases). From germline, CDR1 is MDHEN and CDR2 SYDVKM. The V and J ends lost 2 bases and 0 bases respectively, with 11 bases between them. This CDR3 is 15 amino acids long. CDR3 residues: CASSLVQGASYEQYF. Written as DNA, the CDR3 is TGTGCCAGCAGTTTAGTACAGGGTGCCTCCTACGAGCAGTACTTC.

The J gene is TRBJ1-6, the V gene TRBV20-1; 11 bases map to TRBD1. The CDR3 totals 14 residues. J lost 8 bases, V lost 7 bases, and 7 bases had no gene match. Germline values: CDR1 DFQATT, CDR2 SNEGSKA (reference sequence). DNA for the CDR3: TGCAGTGGAAGGACAGGGGGCGCGGATTCACCCCTCCACTTT. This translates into CSGRTGGADSPLHF.

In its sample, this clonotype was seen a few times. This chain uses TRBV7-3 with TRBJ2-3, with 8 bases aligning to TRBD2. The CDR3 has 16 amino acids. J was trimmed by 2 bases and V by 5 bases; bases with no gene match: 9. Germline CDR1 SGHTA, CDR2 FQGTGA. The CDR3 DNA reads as TGTGCCAGCAGCCGGGGGGGAGGGCCCCCCACAGATACGCAGTATTTT. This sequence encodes CASSRGGGPPTDTQYF. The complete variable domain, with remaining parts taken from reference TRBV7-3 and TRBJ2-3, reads GAGVSQTPSNKVTEKGKYVELRCDPISGHTALYWYRQSLGQGPEFLIYFQGTGAADDSGLPNDRFFAVRPEGSVSTLKIQRTERGDSAVYLCASSRGGGPPTDTQYFGPGTRLTVL.

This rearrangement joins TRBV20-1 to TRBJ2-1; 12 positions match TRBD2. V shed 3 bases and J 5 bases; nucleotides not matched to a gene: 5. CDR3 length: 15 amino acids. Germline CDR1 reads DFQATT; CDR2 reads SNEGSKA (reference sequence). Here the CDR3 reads CSARETSGRNNEQFF. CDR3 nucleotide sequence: TGCAGTGCTAGGGAGACTAGCGGGAGAAACAATGAGCAGTTCTTC.

CDR3 bases: TGTGCCAGCAGAGGGACAGGGGCCGGTGAAAAACTGTTTTTT. Translating gives CASRGTGAGEKLFF. The J gene is TRBJ1-4, the V gene TRBV2, with 10 nucleotides matching TRBD1. The CDR3 has 14 amino acids. The V gene's germline CDR1 is SNHLY and CDR2 FYNNEI. The V segment lost 6 bases and the J segment 7 bases; nucleotides outside the gene matches: 5. Filled out from reference TRBV2 and TRBJ1-4, the complete variable domain reads EPEVTQTPSHQVTQMGQEVILRCVPISNHLYFYWYRQILGQKVEFLVSFYNNEISEKSEIFDDQFSVERPDGSNFTLKIRSTKLEDSAMYFCASRGTGAGEKLFFGSGTQLSVL.